This entry describes one T cell receptor beta chain. The target of this receptor is not known. The sample holds no much larger clone one base away, and base qualities are not on file. Every donor was a healthy Caucasian. The library was made by 5' RACE. Reads for this sample came from an Illumina HiSeq 2000. Template switching introduced a universal primer binding site; the final cDNA contained a unique molecular identifier, enabling accurate counting of TCR cDNA molecules. Specific primers in the conserved constant-segment region were used to synthesize first-strand cDNA for the TCR alpha and beta chains. To control for contamination, every cDNA library was double barcoded, receiving both a SMART-Mk sample barcode and Illumina barcodes. Two successive PCR steps introduced TruSeq adapter sequences along with Illumina sample barcodes. The TCR alpha and beta cDNA libraries were sequenced on the Illumina HiSeq platform using custom primers. Per the source publication's procedure: Raw reads were processed with MiGEC to extract unique molecular identifiers, and MiXCR was used to determine CDR3 positions. For each individual, recombination models were inferred using an EM algorithm with the repgenHMM and IGoR tools. The tcR package in R was used for shared clonotype analysis, with sharing normalized by the product of cloneset sizes. To study raw recombination without the effects of thymic and clonal selection, out-of-frame nonproductive sequences were analyzed. TCRdb reprocessed the public reads (quality trimming at Q25 with fastp, clone calling with MiXCR) and kept in-frame beta chains. Each entry merges the rows of one CDR3 protein and shows their most common DNA and genes. TCRdb's processing, not the authors' own work, is the source of the V and J calls. The sample table contains 1.5 million to 2 million distinct CDR3 sequences; only one count was recorded for around 33% of them. The ten largest account for under 0.35% of the sample.

The CDR3 goes from the cysteine to the phenylalanine over 13 residues. CDR3 DNA is the only sequence kept; it has 39 bases, read in frame from the first base. V ends up 8 bases short and J 0 bases short, with an unmatched junction base count of 3. CDR1 and CDR2 are read off the germline V gene as SQVTM and ANQGSEA. This sample was included in a study of identical twins (dated by TCRdb to the mid-2010s). With respect to the entire study: The study deep-sequenced TCR alpha and beta repertoires from monozygotic twins, unrelated adults of various ages and cord blood to test whether fetal clonotypes persist. To rule out contamination, replicate twin experiments were performed at different times with different library preparation protocols.

Overall results and qualifications from the work: In monozygotic twins, recombination models systematically underestimated out-of-frame TCR alpha sharing, but the models matched the sharing seen between unrelated individuals. Zero-insertion analyses could be partly confounded by invariant T cells such as MAIT and iNKT, though diverse VJ usage argued against such confounding for most clonotypes. In beta out-of-frame sequences, excess twin sharing was weaker, because having fewer shared sequences lowered the signal-to-noise ratio. Fewer insertions were carried by abundant cord blood beta clonotypes; a weaker similar trend was observed in young adult naive repertoires, while no such trend was observed in memory repertoires. Because the same donors could not be followed over many years, the conclusions depended on cross-sectional statistical analysis. Out-of-frame TCR alpha sequences shared between twins showed an excess of low generation-probability sequences compared with coincidental sharing between unrelated individuals.

The clonotype comes from a newborn girl in good health. This chain joins TRBV29-1 to TRBJ1-2; 10 middle bases align to TRBD1. Sequenced sample: cord blood. The CDR3 sequence is CSTGQGANYGYTF. In nucleotide form, the sequence is TGCAGCACCGGACAGGGGGCTAACTATGGCTACACCTTC.